This TCR beta chain was recovered during a study of T cell responses to AZD1222 COVID-19 vaccine. Overall study results and limits: White British ancestry dominated among donors, who included more females, and clonal diversity was possibly underestimated. Seropositive at baseline were only five or six AZD1222 recipients.

The CDR3 totals 13 residues. Trimming stripped 4 bases from V and 3 bases from J, with 9 bases between. CDR1 is SGHDN and CDR2 is FVKESK in the germline V gene. TCRdb's copy holds only in-frame clones and misses some; the assay was immunoSEQ multiplex PCR. The sample lists about 88,000 clones, roughly 89% occurring once. A note on this clone: Its antigen is as yet unknown.

Some second doses came at about 4 weeks and others at about 12 weeks; these were pooled. This specimen consisted of peripheral blood, obtained 28 days after the second AZD1222 dose. This TCR was recovered from an adult who received the AZD1222 COVID-19 vaccine. The rearrangement uses TRBV14 and TRBJ1-1; D unclear. The chain's CDR3 is CASSPRTDTEAFF. CDR3 sequence (DNA): TGTGCCAGCAGCCCGCGCACCGACACTGAAGCTTTCTTT.